Here is one T cell receptor (beta chain) with its context. As yet, its antigen is unknown. Researchers prepared the TRB cDNA libraries using 5' RACE with UMI labels. TCRdb reprocessed the 5' RACE reads, keeping one entry per CDR3 protein, no DNA. This sample contains some 140,000 distinct CDR3 sequences. Identification of naive CD8+ T cells rested on CD45RO-CCR7+CD27+CD95- status. The sample is drawn from a study of CXCR3-negative and CXCR3-positive naive CD8 T cells. General study results and limits: Surface CD5 looked about the same in the naive subsets, so the authors worked out TCR strength from TRB CDR3 properties. CXCR3-positive naive cells had more hydrophobic TRB CDR3s than CXCR3-negative naive cells. Naive cells, whether CXCR3-negative or CXCR3-positive, had similar TRBV-TRBJ usage, while memory cells differed.

The sequencing sample was made of naive CXCR3+ CD8+ T cells from blood. As to subset: CD45RO-CCR7+CD27+CD95- naive CD8+ T cells expressing CXCR3 (TNR3+). This TCR derives from a human donor in good health. Some clones in this sample may be carry-over from other donors' samples.

The CDR3 protein is CASSNRVQETQYF. This chain links TRBV14 with TRBJ2-5. The CDR3 consists of 13 residues. Germline V gives CDR1 SGHDN, CDR2 FVKESK. Combining the CDR3 with reference TRBV14 and TRBJ2-5 gives the whole variable domain EAGVTQFPSHSVIEKGQTVTLRCDPISGHDNLYWYRRVMGKEIKFLLHFVKESKQDESGMPNNRFLAERTGGTYSTLKVQPAELEDSGVYFCASSNRVQETQYFGPGTRLLVL.